This T cell receptor beta chain was retrieved from a study of cytomegalovirus exposure and HLA in healthy donors. Germline V gene lookup returns CDR1 KGHSH and CDR2 LQKENI. CDR3 length: 13 residues. V was pared by 5 bases and J by 1 base, with 8 bases between. 60 Vbeta and 13 Jbeta primers were used in PCR. Method: immunoSEQ multiplex PCR; TCRdb's copy keeps in-frame clones and lacks some. The table shows about 160,000 clones, with 79% occurring only once. The source material was PBMCs. The chain links TRBV18 to TRBJ1-1; tentative D call: TRBD1 (5 bases). This clonotype was obtained from a man aged 50 to 60 in good health and CMV-seropositive. The CDR3 loop is CASSGGQNTEAFF. Written as DNA, the CDR3 is TGTGCCAGCTCAGGCGGACAGAACACTGAAGCTTTCTTT. Combining the CDR3 with reference TRBV18 and TRBJ1-1 gives the whole variable domain NAGVMQNPRHLVRRRGQEARLRCSPMKGHSHVYWYRQLPEEGLKFMVYLQKENIIDESGMPKERFSAEFPKEGPSILRIQQVVRGDSAAYFCASSGGQNTEAFFGQGTRLTVV.